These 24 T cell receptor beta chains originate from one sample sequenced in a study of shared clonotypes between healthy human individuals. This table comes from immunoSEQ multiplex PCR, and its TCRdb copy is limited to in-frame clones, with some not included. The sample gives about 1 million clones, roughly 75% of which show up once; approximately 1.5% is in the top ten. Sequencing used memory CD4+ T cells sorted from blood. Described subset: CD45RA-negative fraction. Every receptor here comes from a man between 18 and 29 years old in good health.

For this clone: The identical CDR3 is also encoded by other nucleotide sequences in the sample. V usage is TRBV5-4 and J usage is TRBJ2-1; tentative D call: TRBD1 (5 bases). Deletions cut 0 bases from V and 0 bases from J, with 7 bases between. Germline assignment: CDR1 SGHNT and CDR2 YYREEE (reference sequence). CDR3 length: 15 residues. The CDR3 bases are TGTGCCAGCAGCTTGGACAGGTCCTCCTACAATGAGCAGTTCTTC. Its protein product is CASSLDRSSYNEQFF. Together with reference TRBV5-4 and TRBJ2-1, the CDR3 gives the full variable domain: ETGVTQSPTHLIKTRGQQVTLRCSSQSGHNTVSWYQQALGQGPQFIFQYYREEENGRGNFPPRFSGLQFPNYSSELNVNALELDDSALYLCASSLDRSSYNEQFFGPGTRLTVL.

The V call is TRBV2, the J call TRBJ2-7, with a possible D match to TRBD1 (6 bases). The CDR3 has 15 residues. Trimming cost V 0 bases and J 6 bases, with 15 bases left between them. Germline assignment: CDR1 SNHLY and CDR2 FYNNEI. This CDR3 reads CASSEAPGALGEQYF. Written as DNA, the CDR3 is TGTGCCAGCAGTGAAGCGCCAGGGGCGCTAGGCGAGCAGTACTTC.

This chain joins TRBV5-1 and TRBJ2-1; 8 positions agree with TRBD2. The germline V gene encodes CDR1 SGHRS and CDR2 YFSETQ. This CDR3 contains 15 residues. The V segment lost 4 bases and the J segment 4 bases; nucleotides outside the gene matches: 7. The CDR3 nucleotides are TGCGCCAGCAGCACGGGGGTAGCGGGATACAATGAGCAGTTCTTC. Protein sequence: CASSTGVAGYNEQFF.

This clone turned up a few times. The CDR3 reads CASSWDGQGGYGYTF. In nucleotides, the CDR3 is TGTGCCAGCAGTTGGGACGGACAGGGCGGCTATGGCTACACCTTC. The V gene is TRBV6-5, the J gene TRBJ1-2; 8 bases align to TRBD1. With 4 bases clipped from V and 4 bases from J, the junction kept 8 bases outside the gene matches. CDR1 is MNHEY and CDR2 is SVGAGI in the germline V gene. The CDR3 is 15 residues long.

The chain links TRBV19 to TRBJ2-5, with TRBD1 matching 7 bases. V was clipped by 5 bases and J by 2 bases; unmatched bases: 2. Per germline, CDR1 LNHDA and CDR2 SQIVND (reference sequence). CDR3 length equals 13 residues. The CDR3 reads CASSAGGQETQYF. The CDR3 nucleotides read TGTGCCAGTAGTGCAGGGGGTCAAGAGACCCAGTACTTC.

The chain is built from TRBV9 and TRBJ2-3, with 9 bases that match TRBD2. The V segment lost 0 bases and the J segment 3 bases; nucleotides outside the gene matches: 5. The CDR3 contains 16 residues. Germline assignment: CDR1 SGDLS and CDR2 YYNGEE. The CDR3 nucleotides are TGTGCCAGCAGCGTAGAAGGCGGGAGGGTGACAGATACGCAGTATTTT. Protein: CASSVEGGRVTDTQYF.

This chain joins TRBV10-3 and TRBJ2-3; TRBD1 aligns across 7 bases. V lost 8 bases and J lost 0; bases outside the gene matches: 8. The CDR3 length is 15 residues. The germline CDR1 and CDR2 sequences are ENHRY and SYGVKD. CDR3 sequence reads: CAIGRGGTSTDTQYF. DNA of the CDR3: TGTGCCATCGGGAGAGGGGGCACGAGCACAGATACGCAGTATTTT.

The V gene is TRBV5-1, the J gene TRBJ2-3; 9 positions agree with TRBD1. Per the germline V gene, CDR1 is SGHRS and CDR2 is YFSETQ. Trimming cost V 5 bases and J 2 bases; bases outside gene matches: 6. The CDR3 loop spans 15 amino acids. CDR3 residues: CASRGQGASTDTQYF. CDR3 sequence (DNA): TGCGCCAGCAGGGGACAGGGCGCTTCCACAGATACGCAGTATTTT.

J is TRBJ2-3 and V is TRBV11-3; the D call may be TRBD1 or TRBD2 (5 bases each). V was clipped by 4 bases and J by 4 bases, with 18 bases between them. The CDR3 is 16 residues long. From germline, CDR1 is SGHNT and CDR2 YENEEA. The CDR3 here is CASSSGDPWGADTQYF. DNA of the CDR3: TGTGCCAGCAGCTCCGGGGACCCGTGGGGCGCAGATACGCAGTATTTT. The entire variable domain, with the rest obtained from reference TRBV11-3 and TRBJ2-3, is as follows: EAGVVQSPRYKIIEKKQPVAFWCNPISGHNTLYWYLQNLGQGPELLIRYENEEAVDDSQLPKDRFSAERLKGVDSTLKIQPAELGDSAVYLCASSSGDPWGADTQYFGPGTRLTVL.

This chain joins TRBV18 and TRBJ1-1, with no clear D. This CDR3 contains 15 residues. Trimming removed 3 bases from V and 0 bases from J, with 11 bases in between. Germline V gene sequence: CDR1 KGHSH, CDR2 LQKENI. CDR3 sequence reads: CASSPSEALNTEAFF. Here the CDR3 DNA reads TGTGCCAGCTCACCGTCGGAAGCGTTGAACACTGAAGCTTTCTTT.

The CDR3 region has the DNA TGTGCCAGCTCACCCATTAAGTCCATACTGGGGCAGCCCCAGCATTTT. Its translation: CASSPIKSILGQPQHF. This chain uses TRBV18 with TRBJ1-5; no definite D call. Germline CDR1 reads KGHSH; CDR2 reads LQKENI. V was shortened by 3 bases and J by 7 bases, with 19 bases between the two germline ends. The CDR3 extends over 16 amino acids.

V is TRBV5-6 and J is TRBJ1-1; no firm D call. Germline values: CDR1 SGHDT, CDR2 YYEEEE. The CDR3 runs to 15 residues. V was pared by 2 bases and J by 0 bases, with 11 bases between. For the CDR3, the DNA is TGTGCCAGCAGCTTCGCGGGTCTAATGAACACTGAAGCTTTCTTT. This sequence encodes CASSFAGLMNTEAFF.

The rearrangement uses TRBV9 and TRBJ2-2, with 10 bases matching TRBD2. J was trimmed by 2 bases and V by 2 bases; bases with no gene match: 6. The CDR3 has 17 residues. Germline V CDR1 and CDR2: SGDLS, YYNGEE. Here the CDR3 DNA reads TGTGCCAGCAGCGTGGGTAGCGGGGGGCGTAACACCGGGGAGCTGTTTTTT. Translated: CASSVGSGGRNTGELFF.

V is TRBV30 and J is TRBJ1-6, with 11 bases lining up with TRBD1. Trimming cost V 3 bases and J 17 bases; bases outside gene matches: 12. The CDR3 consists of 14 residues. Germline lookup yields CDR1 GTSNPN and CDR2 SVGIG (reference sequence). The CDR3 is CAWREGTGGTPVHF. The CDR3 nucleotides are TGTGCCTGGAGGGAGGGGACAGGGGGGACTCCAGTCCACTTT.

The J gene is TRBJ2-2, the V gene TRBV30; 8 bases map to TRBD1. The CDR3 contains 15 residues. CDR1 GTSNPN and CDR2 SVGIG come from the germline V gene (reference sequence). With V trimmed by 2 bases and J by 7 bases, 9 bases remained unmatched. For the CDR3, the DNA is TGTGCCTGGAGTCTTACGGACAGGGTAGACGGGGAGCTGTTTTTT. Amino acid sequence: CAWSLTDRVDGELFF.

In DNA form, the CDR3 reads TGTGCCAGTAAGGCCGTGGGACAGGGTATTGAAAAACTGTTTTTT. Its translation: CASKAVGQGIEKLFF. The rearrangement joins TRBV19 to TRBJ1-4, with 9 positions matching TRBD1. The V segment lost 7 bases and the J segment 7 bases; nucleotides outside the gene matches: 10. From germline, CDR1 is LNHDA and CDR2 SQIVND (reference sequence). The CDR3 is made up of 15 amino acids.

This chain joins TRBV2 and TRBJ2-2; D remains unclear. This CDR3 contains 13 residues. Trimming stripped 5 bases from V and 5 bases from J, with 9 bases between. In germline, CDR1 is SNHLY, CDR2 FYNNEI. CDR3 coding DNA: TGTGCCAGCAGTTCTATGGAAACCGGGGAGCTGTTTTTT. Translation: CASSSMETGELFF.

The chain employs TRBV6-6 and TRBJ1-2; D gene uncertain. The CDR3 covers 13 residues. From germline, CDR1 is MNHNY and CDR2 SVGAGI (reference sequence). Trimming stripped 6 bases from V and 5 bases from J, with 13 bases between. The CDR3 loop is CASSPATAYGYTF. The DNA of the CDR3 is TGTGCCAGCAGCCCGGCGACGGCATATGGCTACACCTTC.

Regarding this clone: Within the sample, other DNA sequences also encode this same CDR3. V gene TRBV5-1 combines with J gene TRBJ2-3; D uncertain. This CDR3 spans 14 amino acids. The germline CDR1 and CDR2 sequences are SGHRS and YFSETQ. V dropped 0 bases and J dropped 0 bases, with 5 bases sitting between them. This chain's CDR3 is CASSLDTSTDTQYF. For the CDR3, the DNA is TGCGCCAGCAGCTTGGATACGAGCACAGATACGCAGTATTTT.

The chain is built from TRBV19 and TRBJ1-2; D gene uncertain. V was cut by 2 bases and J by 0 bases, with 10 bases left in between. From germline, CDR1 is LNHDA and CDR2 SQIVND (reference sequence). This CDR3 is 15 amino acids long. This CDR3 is CASSISVPPNYGYTF. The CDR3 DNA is TGTGCCAGTAGTATATCGGTACCACCTAACTATGGCTACACCTTC.

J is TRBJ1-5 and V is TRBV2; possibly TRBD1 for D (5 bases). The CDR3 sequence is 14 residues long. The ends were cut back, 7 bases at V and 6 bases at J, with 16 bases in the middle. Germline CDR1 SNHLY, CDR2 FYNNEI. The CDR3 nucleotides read TGTGCCAGCACCGGGTCGGGAGGGGTTCAGCCCCAGCATTTT. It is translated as CASTGSGGVQPQHF.

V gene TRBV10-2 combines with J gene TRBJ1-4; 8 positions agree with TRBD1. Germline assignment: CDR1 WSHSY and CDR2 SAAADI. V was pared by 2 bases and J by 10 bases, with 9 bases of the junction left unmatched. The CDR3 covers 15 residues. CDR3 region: CASSEGIQGGGKLFF. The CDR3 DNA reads TGCGCCAGCAGTGAGGGGATACAGGGGGGCGGAAAACTGTTTTTT.

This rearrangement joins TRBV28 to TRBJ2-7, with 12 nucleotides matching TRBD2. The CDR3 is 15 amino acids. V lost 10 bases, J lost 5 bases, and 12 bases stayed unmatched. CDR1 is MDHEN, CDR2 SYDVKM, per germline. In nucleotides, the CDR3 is TGTGCCACCCTACCGACTAGCGGGGGTCACGACGAGCAGTACTTC. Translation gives CATLPTSGGHDEQYF. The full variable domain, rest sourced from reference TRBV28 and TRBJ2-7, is DVKVTQSSRYLVKRTGEKVFLECVQDMDHENMFWYRQDPGLGLRLIYFSYDVKMKEKGDIPEGYSVSREKKERFSLILESASTNQTSMYLCATLPTSGGHDEQYFGPGTRLTVT.

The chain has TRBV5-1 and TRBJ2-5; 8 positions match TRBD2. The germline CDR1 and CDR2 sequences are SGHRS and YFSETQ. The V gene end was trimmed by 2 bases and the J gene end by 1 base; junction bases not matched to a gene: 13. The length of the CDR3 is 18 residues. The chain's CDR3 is CASSFMGRGGGSQETQYF. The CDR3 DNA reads TGCGCCAGCAGCTTCATGGGCCGAGGCGGGGGGTCCCAAGAGACCCAGTACTTC.